The 32 T cell receptor beta chains given below trace back to one sample, sequenced in a study of vaccination and CD4 T cells after COVID-19. Antigens of these TCRs are unknown. Sequenced with the Oncomine TCR Beta short-read assay was DNA taken from cultured CD4+ T cells. TCRdb itself ran the PCR reads through MiXCR, one entry per CDR3 protein. Here the sample spans roughly 20,000 distinct CDR3 sequences, 52% being singletons. The treatment was: roughly 10-day PBMC culture with coronavirus spike peptide pools or control peptides (ViraFEST assay). Source material: CD4+ T cells from blood, cultured in vitro. These receptors came from a human donor who had recovered from COVID-19.

The chain is built from TRBV7-2 and TRBJ2-1; no firm D call. The CDR3 is 15 amino acids. V was pared by 1 base and J by 8 bases, with 15 bases between. Germline values: CDR1 SGHTA, CDR2 FQGNSA. CDR3 in amino acids: CASSLGSLLIYEQFF. The CDR3 DNA is TGTGCCAGCAGCTTAGGGTCCCTCTTGATTTATGAGCAGTTCTTC.

The chain recombines TRBV20-1 with TRBJ2-3; 7 bases are a match to TRBD1. The CDR3 runs 14 residues. Germline loops: CDR1 DFQATT, CDR2 SNEGSKA (reference sequence). V gave up 2 bases and J gave up 1 base; unmatched junction bases: 3. CDR3 in DNA: TGCAGTGCTAGAAGGACAGGCCGCACAGATACGCAGTATTTT. This sequence encodes CSARRTGRTDTQYF.

V and J are TRBV19 and TRBJ1-6; D gene ambiguous. Germline assignment: CDR1 LNHDA and CDR2 SQIVND (reference sequence). CDR3 length: 14 amino acids. The V gene lost 6 bases and the J gene lost 8 bases, with 14 bases spanning the gap. The CDR3 spells CASRRVRSDSPLHF. As DNA, the CDR3 is TGTGCCAGTAGAAGGGTCCGATCTGATTCACCCCTCCACTTT.

Only a few counts were recorded for this clonotype. The chain recombines TRBV11-2 with TRBJ1-5, with D possibly TRBD1 on 6 matching bases. The germline V gene encodes CDR1 SGHAT and CDR2 FQNNGV. The CDR3 is 15 residues long. V gave up 2 bases and J gave up 3 bases, with 11 bases separating them. The CDR3 protein is CASSLTGGLNQPQHF. For the CDR3, the DNA is TGTGCCAGCAGCTTAACGGGGGGGCTCAATCAGCCCCAGCATTTT.

This clonotype was detected a few times. This chain links TRBV7-9 with TRBJ1-1; unclear D gene. The V end was cut by 0 bases, the J end by 0 bases, with 14 bases between. The CDR3 runs 17 residues. From germline, CDR1 is SEHNR and CDR2 FQNEAQ (reference sequence). The CDR3, as DNA: TGTGCCAGCAGCTTAGCGGGGTCGCGGGGTATGAACACTGAAGCTTTCTTT. This codes for CASSLAGSRGMNTEAFF.

The V and J genes are TRBV5-1 and TRBJ1-1, with 10 bases lining up with TRBD1. The V gene end was trimmed by 4 bases and the J gene end by 3 bases; junction bases not matched to a gene: 3. This CDR3 contains 14 residues. The germline gives CDR1 SGHRS, CDR2 YFSETQ. CDR3 residues: CASSSGTGDTEAFF. The CDR3 DNA is TGCGCCAGCAGCAGTGGGACAGGGGACACTGAAGCTTTCTTT. Looking up the rest from reference TRBV5-1 and TRBJ1-1 gives the full variable domain: KAGVTQTPRYLIKTRGQQVTLSCSPISGHRSVSWYQQTPGQGLQFLFEYFSETQRNKGNFPGRFSGRQFSNSRSEMNVSTLELGDSALYLCASSSGTGDTEAFFGQGTRLTVV.

This clonotype has just a few counts. This rearrangement joins TRBV7-2 to TRBJ2-7, with no clear D. Germline CDR1 reads SGHTA; CDR2 reads FQGNSA. V gave up 4 bases and J gave up 2 bases, with 12 bases separating them. The CDR3 has 14 amino acids. CDR3 bases: TGTGCCAGCAGCTCTAGGACCGGACCCTACGAGCAGTACTTC. The encoded protein is CASSSRTGPYEQYF. Supplemented by reference TRBV7-2 and TRBJ2-7, the full variable domain reads GAGVSQSPSNKVTEKGKDVELRCDPISGHTALYWYRQSLGQGLEFLIYFQGNSAPDKSGLPSDRFSAERTGGSVSTLTIQRTQQEDSAVYLCASSSRTGPYEQYFGPGTRLTVT.

The CDR3, as DNA: TGCAGTGCTTCTATACTGACCCCGGAGACCCAGTACTTC. Protein sequence: CSASILTPETQYF. The V gene is TRBV20-1, the J gene TRBJ2-5; D is undetermined. Per the germline V gene, CDR1 is DFQATT and CDR2 is SNEGSKA (reference sequence). CDR3 length: 13 amino acids. Trimming removed 5 bases at V and 5 bases at J, with 15 bases between.

This rearrangement joins TRBV12-3 or TRBV12-4 to TRBJ2-5; the D gene could be TRBD1 or TRBD2 (5 bases each). V lost 3 bases and J 2 bases, leaving 7 bases between the germline ends. The CDR3 sequence is 13 residues long. Here the CDR3 reads CASSLRGQETQYF. CDR3 DNA: TGTGCCAGCAGTTTGAGGGGACAAGAGACCCAGTACTTC.

This clonotype was seen only a few times. This chain uses TRBV20-1 with TRBJ1-6; possibly TRBD1 for D (5 bases). V dropped 0 bases and J dropped 7 bases, with 16 bases sitting between them. The CDR3 runs 16 residues. Germline-derived CDR1 and CDR2 are DFQATT and SNEGSKA (reference sequence). CDR3 sequence reads: CSARDLAGLTNSPLHF. As DNA, the CDR3 is TGCAGTGCTAGAGATCTAGCGGGACTGACCAATTCACCCCTCCACTTT.

The chain is built from TRBV6-5 and TRBJ1-1, with D maybe TRBD1 (5 bases). Germline V CDR1 and CDR2: MNHEY, SVGAGI. Trimming pared 2 bases from V and 8 bases from J, leaving 12 bases between. There are 13 residues in the CDR3. CDR3 bases: TGTGCCAGCAGTTACCCGGGACTTTTGGAAGCTTTCTTT. It encodes CASSYPGLLEAFF.

This chain's CDR3 is CATSRDTREKLFF. The DNA of the CDR3 is TGTGCCACCAGCAGAGATACGAGGGAAAAACTGTTTTTT. The chain couples TRBV15 to TRBJ1-4; no reliable D call. CDR1 and CDR2 (germline): LNHNV, YYDKDF (reference sequence). This CDR3 has 13 residues. With 0 bases removed from V and 8 bases from J, the gap between germline ends came to 7 bases.

This clonotype was found a few times. This chain links TRBV19 with TRBJ1-2; D unresolved. Per germline, CDR1 LNHDA and CDR2 SQIVND (reference sequence). Trimming stripped 3 bases from V and 5 bases from J, with 10 bases between. The CDR3 runs to 13 residues. This CDR3 reads CASSIEGGYGYTF. The CDR3 nucleotides are TGTGCCAGTAGTATTGAGGGAGGGTATGGCTACACCTTC.

This clonotype turned up a few times. The J gene is TRBJ1-5, the V gene TRBV12-3 or TRBV12-4; no firm D call. V shed 4 bases and J shed 2 bases, with 12 bases lying between them. The CDR3 length is 15 residues. DNA of the CDR3: TGTGCCAGCAGTTGGCGTTGGCAGGGCAATCAGCCCCAGCATTTT. Protein product: CASSWRWQGNQPQHF.

V is TRBV20-1 and J is TRBJ1-3; D is unclear. Trimming removed 4 bases at V and 4 bases at J, with 17 bases between. The CDR3 length is 15 residues. The V gene's germline CDR1 is DFQATT and CDR2 SNEGSKA (reference sequence). The CDR3 loop reads CSATDGEGLGNTIYF. The CDR3 DNA is TGCAGTGCTACGGATGGTGAAGGGCTCGGAAACACCATATATTTT.

The chain has TRBV27 and TRBJ2-1, with TRBD1 matching 7 bases. The CDR3 runs 15 residues. Germline V gene data show CDR1 as MNHEY and CDR2 as SMNVEV (reference sequence). Trimming removed 6 bases from V and 8 bases from J; junction bases left unmatched: 13. The DNA for the CDR3 is TGTGCCAGCAGGGGAACAGGGGCTGGAGGACATGAGCAGTTCTTC. It specifies CASRGTGAGGHEQFF.

This sequence joins TRBV7-6 and TRBJ1-1, with D unclear. The CDR3 extends over 13 amino acids. The germline V and J ends were trimmed by 3 bases and 1 base, with 6 bases remaining between them. CDR1 and CDR2 (germline): SGHVS, FNYEAQ. The DNA of the CDR3 is TGTGCCAGCAGCTTGGCACAGAACACTGAAGCTTTCTTT. Translated, it gives CASSLAQNTEAFF.

This clonotype was detected a few times. The V call is TRBV7-9, the J call TRBJ1-6; D not certain. V lost 5 bases and J 5 bases, leaving 13 bases between the germline ends. This CDR3 comprises 15 residues. Germline CDR1 reads SEHNR; CDR2 reads FQNEAQ (reference sequence). The CDR3 spells CASSPSQPNNSPLHF. CDR3 DNA: TGTGCCAGCAGCCCTTCTCAGCCGAATAATTCACCCCTCCACTTT.

This clonotype was picked up a small number of times. The chain has TRBV19 and TRBJ1-5; D not resolved. Germline loops: CDR1 LNHDA, CDR2 SQIVND (reference sequence). V lost 4 bases to trimming and J lost 4 bases, with 8 bases between them. This CDR3 has 13 amino acids. The CDR3 region has the DNA TGTGCCAGTAGTACACACCAGAATCAGCCCCAGCATTTT. Protein sequence: CASSTHQNQPQHF.

This clonotype was seen more than once but under ten times. The V gene is TRBV7-6, the J gene TRBJ1-3; D remains ambiguous. The CDR3 length is 15 residues. Germline values: CDR1 SGHVS, CDR2 FNYEAQ. V gave up 0 bases and J gave up 4 bases, with 10 bases separating them. The CDR3, as DNA: TGTGCCAGCAGCTTAGCGGGAAACCAAGGAAACACCATATATTTT. As protein: CASSLAGNQGNTIYF.

The CDR3 sequence is CASSLSPGGTEAFF. The CDR3 DNA is TGTGCCAGCAGTTTATCTCCAGGGGGCACTGAAGCTTTCTTT. This chain links TRBV28 with TRBJ1-1; 7 bases are a match to TRBD1. Germline V CDR1 and CDR2: MDHEN, SYDVKM. V dropped 1 base and J dropped 4; count of bases not matched to a gene: 3. The CDR3 is 14 amino acids.

The chain couples TRBV5-1 to TRBJ1-5, with D tentatively TRBD1 (6 bases). CDR3 length: 15 amino acids. The germline gives CDR1 SGHRS, CDR2 YFSETQ. V lost 1 base, J lost 6 bases, and 14 bases lay in between. CDR3 residues: CASSLQSGEGQPQHF. The DNA of the CDR3 is TGCGCCAGCAGCTTGCAATCAGGGGAGGGTCAGCCCCAGCATTTT.

This chain links TRBV12-3 or TRBV12-4 with TRBJ1-3, with no clear D. The CDR3 runs 12 residues. Trimming shortened V by 3 bases and J by 2 bases, and 2 bases separated the two germline ends. In nucleotides, the CDR3 is TGTGCCAGCAGTTTTGCTGGAAACACCATATATTTT. Translating it yields CASSFAGNTIYF.

This chain joins TRBV20-1 and TRBJ2-3; possibly TRBD1 for D (5 bases). The length of the CDR3 is 15 residues. The ends were cut back, 2 bases at V and 0 bases at J, with 12 bases in the middle. The germline V gene has CDR1 DFQATT and CDR2 SNEGSKA (reference sequence). In nucleotides, the CDR3 is TGCAGTGCTAGACAGGGCACTACTAGCACAGATACGCAGTATTTT. Protein sequence: CSARQGTTSTDTQYF.

This chain links TRBV4-1 with TRBJ2-2, with D perhaps matching TRBD1 or TRBD2 (5 bases each). Germline CDR1 is MGHRA and CDR2 is YSYEKL. The V and J ends lost 4 bases and 6 bases respectively, with 15 bases between them. The CDR3 consists of 15 residues. CDR3 in amino acids: CASSRFWGTPGELFF. The CDR3 DNA reads as TGCGCCAGCAGCCGTTTTTGGGGGACCCCCGGGGAGCTGTTTTTT.

The rearrangement joins TRBV7-6 to TRBJ2-1; a weak D match, TRBD1 (5 bases). Per germline, CDR1 SGHVS and CDR2 FNYEAQ. This CDR3 has 14 amino acids. V shed 5 bases and J shed 7 bases, with 15 bases lying between them. For the CDR3, the DNA is TGTGCCAGCAGCCCACAGGCAAATAGTAATGAGCAGTTCTTC. The encoded protein is CASSPQANSNEQFF.

The chain links TRBV6-1 to TRBJ1-2, with D hard to call. V was trimmed by 1 base and J by 4 bases, leaving 7 bases between them. Germline-derived CDR1 and CDR2 are MNHNS and SASEGT. The CDR3 spans 13 residues. This CDR3 reads CASSEDPVYGYTF. The CDR3 DNA reads TGTGCCAGCAGTGAAGACCCGGTCTATGGCTACACCTTC.

This clonotype was seen only a few times. The chain recombines TRBV7-9 with TRBJ1-1, with 7 bases lining up with TRBD1. J gave up 7 bases and V 5 bases, and 10 bases lay outside the gene matches. Germline assignment: CDR1 SEHNR and CDR2 FQNEAQ (reference sequence). The CDR3 runs to 14 residues. This CDR3 reads CASSLHRGNIEAFF. The CDR3 DNA reads TGTGCCAGCAGCCTACACAGGGGAAATATTGAAGCTTTCTTT.

The genes are TRBV6-5 and TRBJ2-3; TRBD2 matches at 8 bases. CDR1 is MNHEY and CDR2 is SVGAGI in the germline V gene. The CDR3 length is 18 residues. The V and J ends lost 0 bases and 6 bases, in that order; junction bases with no gene match: 14. For the CDR3, the DNA is TGTGCCAGCAGTTACTCCCCCCCCAGCGGGGGAGCTCCCGATACGCAGTATTTT. Its translation is CASSYSPPSGGAPDTQYF.

This chain uses TRBV24-1 with TRBJ2-3; 7 bases are a match to TRBD2. The CDR3 has 15 residues. Germline V CDR1 and CDR2: KGHDR, SFDVKD. V gave up 5 bases and J gave up 0 bases; unmatched junction bases: 4. CDR3 DNA: TGTGCCACCAGTGGGGATAGCGGGAGCACAGATACGCAGTATTTT. This gives the protein CATSGDSGSTDTQYF.

This chain links TRBV7-9 with TRBJ2-3; TRBD2 aligns across 15 bases. J was trimmed by 4 bases and V by 1 base; bases with no gene match: 3. This CDR3 is 17 amino acids long. Germline V gene data show CDR1 as SEHNR and CDR2 as FQNEAQ (reference sequence). The CDR3 protein is CASSLGTSGGASDTQYF. DNA of the CDR3: TGTGCCAGCAGCTTAGGGACTAGCGGGGGGGCTTCAGATACGCAGTATTTT.

The genes are TRBV7-2 and TRBJ2-5, with 8 positions matching TRBD2. CDR3 length: 16 amino acids. The germline V gene has CDR1 SGHTA and CDR2 FQGNSA. V lost 5 bases to trimming and J lost 4 bases; unmatched junction nucleotides: 12. The CDR3 is CASSAAGGAGGETQYF. CDR3 nucleotides: TGTGCCAGCAGCGCCGCCGGGGGGGCCGGAGGAGAGACCCAGTACTTC.